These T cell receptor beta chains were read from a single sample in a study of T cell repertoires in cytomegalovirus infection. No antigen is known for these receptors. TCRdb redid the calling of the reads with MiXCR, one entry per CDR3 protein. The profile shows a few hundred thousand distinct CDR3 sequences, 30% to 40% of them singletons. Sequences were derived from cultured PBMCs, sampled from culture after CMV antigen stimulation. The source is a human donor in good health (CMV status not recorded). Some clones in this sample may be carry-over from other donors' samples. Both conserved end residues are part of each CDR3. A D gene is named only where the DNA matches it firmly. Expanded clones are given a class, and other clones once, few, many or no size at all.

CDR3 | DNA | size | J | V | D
CASSLVGGKETQYF | TGTGCCAGCAGCTTAGTGGGGGGGAAAGAGACCCAGTACTTC | . | TRBJ2-5 | TRBV7-2 | TRBD2
CASSSTGRGANVLTF | TGTGCCAGCAGCTCCACAGGGCGTGGGGCCAACGTCCTGACTTTC | . | TRBJ2-6 | TRBV7-2 | .
CAISVGTSEFTGELFF | TGTGCCATCAGCGTTGGGACTAGCGAGTTTACCGGGGAGCTGTTTTTT | . | TRBJ2-2 | TRBV10-3 | TRBD2
CASGPRWGKSNTGELFF | TGTGCCAGCGGTCCCAGGTGGGGGAAATCGAACACCGGGGAGCTGTTTTTT | . | TRBJ2-2 | TRBV7-8 | .
CASSPRLASSYEQYF | TGTGCCAGCAGCCCAAGACTAGCGAGCTCCTACGAGCAGTACTTC | many | TRBJ2-7 | TRBV7-9 | TRBD2
CASGQTGGTEAFF | TGCGCCAGCGGCCAAACAGGGGGCACTGAAGCTTTCTTT | . | TRBJ1-1 | TRBV5-1 | TRBD1
CSVAGGAGGGYTF | TGCAGTGTAGCAGGGGGCGCGGGCGGTGGCTACACCTTC | . | TRBJ1-2 | TRBV20-1 | TRBD1
CASSPTTAGFYSNQPQHF | TGTGCCAGCAGTCCGACCACCGCAGGGTTCTATAGCAATCAGCCCCAGCATTTT | . | TRBJ1-5 | TRBV27 | .
CSARDLAGNEQFF | TGCAGTGCTAGAGATCTAGCGGGCAATGAGCAGTTCTTC | few | TRBJ2-1 | TRBV20-1 | TRBD2
CASSQNSQETQYF | TGTGCCAGCAGCCAAAATTCTCAAGAGACCCAGTACTTC | few | TRBJ2-5 | TRBV7-2 | .
CASSSTEDYEQYF | TGTGCCAGCAGCTCGACGGAGGACTACGAGCAGTACTTC | . | TRBJ2-7 | TRBV5-6 | .
CASSMIGQEPYEQYF | TGTGCCAGTAGTATGATCGGACAAGAACCCTACGAGCAGTACTTC | few | TRBJ2-7 | TRBV19 | .
CASSPLMTANTEAFF | TGTGCCAGCAGCCCACTTATGACAGCGAACACTGAAGCTTTCTTT | . | TRBJ1-1 | TRBV7-9 | .
CASSLVRRTYGYTF | TGTGCCAGCAGCTTGGTGCGGCGGACCTATGGCTACACCTTC | . | TRBJ1-2 | TRBV5-6 | .
CSAYTTQKSSYEQYF | TGCAGTGCTTACACGACACAAAAGAGCTCCTACGAGCAGTACTTC | . | TRBJ2-7 | TRBV20-1 | .
CASSESDLFAFF | TGTGCCAGCAGCGAATCAGATTTGTTCGCTTTCTTT | few | TRBJ1-1 | TRBV7-9 | .
CASSLRQGEGEQFF | TGTGCCAGCAGCCTCAGACAGGGAGAGGGTGAGCAGTTCTTC | . | TRBJ2-1 | TRBV7-6 | TRBD1
CASSQEAGRTGELFF | TGCGCCAGCAGCCAAGAAGCAGGGAGGACCGGGGAGCTGTTTTTT | . | TRBJ2-2 | TRBV4-1 | .
CASTLRLGGGHTGELFF | TGTGCCAGCACCCTAAGGCTTGGGGGAGGCCACACCGGGGAGCTGTTTTTT | few | TRBJ2-2 | TRBV11-2 | .
CASSPRDRGLDEQFF | TGTGCCAGCAGTCCCCGGGACAGGGGATTAGATGAGCAGTTCTTC | few | TRBJ2-1 | TRBV2 | TRBD1
CATSGQAGVGNTGELFF | TGCGCCACCAGTGGGCAAGCGGGAGTCGGGAACACCGGGGAGCTGTTTTTT | few | TRBJ2-2 | TRBV24-1 | TRBD2
CASSLPGSAAEQYF | TGTGCCAGCAGCTTACCGGGATCAGCGGCCGAGCAGTACTTC | . | TRBJ2-7 | TRBV7-9 | .
CASSSRGLQETQYF | TGTGCCAGCAGCTCCCGGGGACTTCAAGAGACCCAGTACTTC | many | TRBJ2-5 | TRBV7-2 | .